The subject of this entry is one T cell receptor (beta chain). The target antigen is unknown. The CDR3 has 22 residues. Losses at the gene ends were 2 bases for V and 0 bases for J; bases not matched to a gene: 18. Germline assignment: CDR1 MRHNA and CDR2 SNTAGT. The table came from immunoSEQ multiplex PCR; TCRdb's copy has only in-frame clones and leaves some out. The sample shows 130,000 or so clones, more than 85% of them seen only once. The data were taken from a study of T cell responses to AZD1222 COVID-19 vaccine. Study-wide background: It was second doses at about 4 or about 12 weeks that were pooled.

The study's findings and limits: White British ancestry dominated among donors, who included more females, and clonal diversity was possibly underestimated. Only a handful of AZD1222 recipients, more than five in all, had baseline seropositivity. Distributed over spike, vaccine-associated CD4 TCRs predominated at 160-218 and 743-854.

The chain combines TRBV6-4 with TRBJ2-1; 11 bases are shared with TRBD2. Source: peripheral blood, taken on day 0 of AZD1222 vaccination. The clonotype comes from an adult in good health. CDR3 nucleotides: TGTGCCAGCAGTGACCGGGCCGTGTACCCGGGACTAGCGGAGAGCTCCTACAATGAGCAGTTCTTC. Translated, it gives CASSDRAVYPGLAESSYNEQFF.